This T cell receptor (beta chain) was identified during a study of beta chain features in type 1 diabetes. About the study: All of the samples together had 107,917,701 sorted cells examined. Findings and caveats of the study: The similarity of naive, central memory and Treg TCRB repertoires appeared greater among patients than among healthy donors. At VDJ recombination sites, type 1 diabetes patients had fewer insertions and more deleted nucleotides.

Purity above 95% was achieved in all sorted populations. Expressed TCRB transcripts were sequenced because the entire RNA isolate underwent reverse transcription. Sequenced by immunoSEQ multiplex PCR; TCRdb stores in-frame clones only, minus some. The sample includes roughly 150,000 clones, approximately 10% of them seen just once. A few counts support this clone. Its antigen is still unknown. Germline values: CDR1 MDHEN, CDR2 SYDVKM. V dropped 6 bases and J dropped 7 bases, with 13 bases sitting between them. The CDR3 loop spans 13 amino acids. The origin of this receptor is a man younger than 30 in good health. The sequencing sample was made of central memory CD4+ T cells from blood. The chain links TRBV28 to TRBJ2-1; perhaps TRBD1 as D (5 bases). The CDR3 spells CASSPPTENEQFF. CDR3 DNA: TGTGCCAGCAGCCCCCCGACAGAAAATGAGCAGTTCTTC. The whole variable domain, filled in from reference TRBV28 and TRBJ2-1, reads DVKVTQSSRYLVKRTGEKVFLECVQDMDHENMFWYRQDPGLGLRLIYFSYDVKMKEKGDIPEGYSVSREKKERFSLILESASTNQTSMYLCASSPPTENEQFFGPGTRLTVL.